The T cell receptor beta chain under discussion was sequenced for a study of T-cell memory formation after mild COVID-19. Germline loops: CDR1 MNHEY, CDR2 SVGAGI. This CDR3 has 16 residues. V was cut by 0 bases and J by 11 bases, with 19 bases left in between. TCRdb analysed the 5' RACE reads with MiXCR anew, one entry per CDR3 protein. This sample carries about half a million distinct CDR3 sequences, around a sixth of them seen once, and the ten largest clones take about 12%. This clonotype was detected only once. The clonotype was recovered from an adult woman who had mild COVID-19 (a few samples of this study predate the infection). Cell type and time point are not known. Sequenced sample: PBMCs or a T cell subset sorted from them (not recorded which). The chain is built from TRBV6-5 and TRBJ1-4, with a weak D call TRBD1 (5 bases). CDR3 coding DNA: TGTGCCAGCAGTTACTCGAGTGGGCCGGGGGATGTGAAACTGTTTTTT. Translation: CASSYSSGPGDVKLFF.